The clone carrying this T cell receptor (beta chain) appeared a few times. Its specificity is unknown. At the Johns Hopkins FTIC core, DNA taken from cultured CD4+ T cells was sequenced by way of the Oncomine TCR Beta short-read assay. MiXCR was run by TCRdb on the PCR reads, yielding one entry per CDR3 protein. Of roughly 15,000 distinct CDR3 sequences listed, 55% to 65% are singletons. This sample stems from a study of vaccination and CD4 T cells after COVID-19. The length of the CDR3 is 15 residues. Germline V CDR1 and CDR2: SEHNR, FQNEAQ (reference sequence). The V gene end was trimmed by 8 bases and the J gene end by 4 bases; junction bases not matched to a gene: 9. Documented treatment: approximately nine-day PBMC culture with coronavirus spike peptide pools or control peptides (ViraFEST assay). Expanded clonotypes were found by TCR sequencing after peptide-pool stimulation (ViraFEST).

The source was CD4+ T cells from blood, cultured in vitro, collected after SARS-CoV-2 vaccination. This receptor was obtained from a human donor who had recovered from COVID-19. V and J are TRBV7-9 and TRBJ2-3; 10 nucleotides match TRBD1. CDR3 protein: CASSLGTGASDTQYF. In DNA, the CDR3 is TGTGCCAGCTCTTTAGGGACAGGGGCATCAGATACGCAGTATTTT.